Listed below are T cell receptor beta chains from one sample, sequenced in a study of control samples from healthy donors and cancer patients. The method was immunoSEQ multiplex PCR; TCRdb's version includes in-frame clones alone and lacks a portion of them. The sample lists about 85,000 clones, about nine tenths occurring once. Material for sequencing was blood. Source of these receptors: a man between 45 and 60 years old in good health. Both conserved end residues are part of each CDR3. D genes are given only for firm matches. Clone sizes are given selectively: once, few, many, or a class where the clone is expanded.

TRBJ1-2 . . TRBV10-1 CASSEWRRLRGYTF TGCGCCAGCAGTGAGTGGAGGAGACTTCGAGGCTACACCTTC
TRBJ1-3 TRBD1 . TRBV4-1 CASSRQGLTGNTIYF TGCGCCAGCAGCAGACAGGGGTTAACTGGAAACACCATATATTTT
TRBJ2-1 TRBD2 few TRBV2 CASKMLAGVGEQFF TGTGCCAGCAAAATGCTAGCGGGGGTTGGTGAGCAGTTCTTC
TRBJ1-6 . . TRBV15 CATSSGRAGISYNSPLHF TGTGCCACCAGCAGCGGGAGGGCGGGGATCTCCTATAATTCACCCCTCCACTTT
TRBJ2-1 . . TRBV7-7 CASSLDGSSYNEQFF TGTGCTAGCAGCTTAGACGGGAGCTCCTACAATGAGCAGTTCTTC
TRBJ1-5 . . TRBV15 CATSRSGSEQPQHF TGTGCCACCAGCAGATCGGGGTCCGAACAGCCCCAGCATTTT
TRBJ1-1 . . TRBV30 CAWNGMNTEAFF TGTGCCTGGAATGGTATGAACACTGAAGCTTTCTTT
TRBJ2-2 . . TRBV9 CASSVTWGNTGELFF TGTGCCAGCAGCGTAACGTGGGGGAACACCGGGGAGCTGTTTTTT
TRBJ1-1 TRBD1 . TRBV9 CASSVGGTGADTEAFF TGTGCCAGCAGCGTAGGTGGGACAGGGGCGGACACTGAAGCTTTCTTT
TRBJ2-1 . . TRBV11-3 CASSLAMEQFF TGTGCCAGCAGCTTAGCAATGGAGCAGTTCTTC
TRBJ1-1 . once TRBV28 CASSLREVIDPEAFF TGTGCCAGCAGTTTACGGGAAGTGATCGATCCTGAAGCTTTCTTT
TRBJ1-2 . . TRBV14 CASSPFRVGDGYTF TGTGCCAGCAGCCCTTTCCGGGTCGGGGACGGCTACACCTTC
TRBJ2-5 . . TRBV19 CASSVDLGGETQYF TGTGCCAGTAGTGTTGACCTGGGCGGAGAGACCCAGTACTTC
TRBJ1-5 TRBD1 . TRBV27 CASRRGQGGNQPQHF TGTGCCAGCAGACGTGGACAGGGGGGCAATCAGCCCCAGCATTTT
TRBJ2-7 TRBD2 . TRBV15 CATSRGPPGGGGLYEQYF TGTGCCACCAGCAGAGGTCCCCCGGGGGGCGGGGGGCTCTACGAGCAGTACTTC
TRBJ1-2 TRBD1 . TRBV7-2 CASSMGQGEGGYTF TGTGCCAGCAGCATGGGACAGGGAGAGGGTGGCTACACCTTC
TRBJ2-7 . few TRBV7-9 CASSLVQGGSEQYF TGTGCCAGCAGCTTAGTTCAGGGGGGTAGCGAGCAGTACTTC
TRBJ2-2 TRBD2 . TRBV27 CASAPQRGGWTGELFF TGTGCCAGCGCGCCGCAGCGGGGGGGGTGGACCGGGGAGCTGTTTTTT
TRBJ2-1 TRBD2 once TRBV6-5 CASSLTSGGYNEQFF TGTGCCAGCAGCCTGACTAGCGGGGGTTACAATGAGCAGTTCTTC
TRBJ2-3 . . TRBV24-1 CATSDLGDTQYF TGTGCCACCAGTGACCTGGGGGATACGCAGTATTTT
TRBJ1-2 . . TRBV5-5 CASSLQGGYGYTF TGTGCCAGCAGCCTACAGGGAGGCTATGGCTACACCTTC
TRBJ1-6 TRBD1 . TRBV7-4 CASSFGRTGRNSPLHF TGTGCCAGCAGCTTTGGAAGGACAGGGCGGAATTCACCCCTCCACTTT
TRBJ1-3 . . TRBV27 CASRSNSGNTIYF TGTGCCAGCAGATCGAACTCTGGAAACACCATATATTTT
TRBJ2-1 TRBD1 . TRBV7-3 CASSWGTASYNEQFF TGTGCCAGCAGCTGGGGGACAGCGTCCTACAATGAGCAGTTCTTC
TRBJ1-1 . once TRBV9 CASSVAGDRYTEAFF TGTGCCAGCAGCGTAGCAGGGGATAGGTACACTGAAGCTTTCTTT
TRBJ1-2 . . TRBV20-1 CSASNTYGYTF TGCAGTGCTAGTAACACCTATGGCTACACCTTC
TRBJ1-1 . . TRBV6-1 CASSERDMNTEAFF TGTGCCAGCAGTGAAAGGGATATGAACACTGAAGCTTTCTTT
TRBJ1-2 . . TRBV19 CASSLEISRGYTF TGTGCCAGTAGTCTCGAAATTTCTCGCGGCTACACCTTC
TRBJ2-1 TRBD1 . TRBV19 CASSIPRTGNEQFF TGTGCCAGTAGTATACCAAGGACAGGCAATGAGCAGTTCTTC
TRBJ2-7 TRBD2 . TRBV13 CASSRGGAYEQYF TGTGCCAGCAGCCGCGGGGGGGCCTACGAGCAGTACTTC
TRBJ1-1 . . TRBV6-6 CASNIGAEAFF TGTGCCAGCAACATAGGAGCGGAAGCTTTCTTT
TRBJ1-2 . . TRBV5-1 CASSLVWGGNYGYTF TGCGCCAGCAGCTTGGTCTGGGGTGGCAACTATGGCTACACCTTC
TRBJ2-2 TRBD1 . TRBV28 CASSLPLTGAGELFF TGTGCCAGCAGTTTACCACTTACAGGGGCCGGGGAGCTGTTTTTT
TRBJ2-7 TRBD1 once TRBV11-2 CASSLDWDREAYEQYF TGTGCCAGCAGCTTAGATTGGGACAGGGAGGCCTACGAGCAGTACTTC
TRBJ1-5 . once TRBV30 CAWSIGQNNQPQHF TGTGCCTGGAGTATCGGACAGAACAATCAGCCCCAGCATTTT
TRBJ2-7 . once TRBV6-6 CASSLTHEQYF TGTGCCAGCAGCTTGACGCACGAGCAGTACTTC
TRBJ1-1 . . TRBV30 CAWEGDTEAFF TGTGCCTGGGAGGGTGACACTGAAGCTTTCTTT
TRBJ1-4 . . TRBV5-4 CASSAPGMDEKLFF TGTGCCAGCAGCGCTCCGGGAATGGATGAAAAACTGTTTTTT
TRBJ1-3 . . TRBV7-9 CASSDSGNTIYF TGTGCCAGCAGCGACTCTGGAAACACCATATATTTT
TRBJ2-1 TRBD2 . TRBV5-1 CASSLSLAGTNPHNEQFF TGCGCCAGCAGCTTGTCGCTAGCGGGGACAAACCCGCACAATGAGCAGTTCTTC
TRBJ1-2 TRBD1 . TRBV19 CASSVTGDRGPYGYTF TGTGCCAGTAGCGTTACCGGGGACAGGGGCCCCTATGGCTACACCTTC
TRBJ1-3 . . TRBV12-2 CASRSPDRRRGGGNTIYF TGTGCAAGTCGCTCACCTGACCGACGGAGGGGCGGCGGAAACACCATATATTTT
TRBJ1-4 TRBD1 . TRBV19 CASSDREGEKLFF TGTGCCAGTAGCGACAGGGAGGGGGAAAAACTGTTTTTT
TRBJ2-1 . . TRBV9 CASSPLRGRAYNEQFF TGTGCCAGCAGCCCCCTCCGGGGACGTGCCTACAATGAGCAGTTCTTC
TRBJ2-1 TRBD2 . TRBV7-3 CASSLTAGGPNNEQFF TGTGCCAGCAGCTTAACAGCGGGGGGGCCTAACAATGAGCAGTTCTTC
TRBJ1-2 . few TRBV2 CASRAESRGYTF TGTGCCAGCAGGGCAGAATCCCGTGGCTACACCTTC
TRBJ2-7 TRBD1 . TRBV12-3/TRBV12-4 CASSPGQGYEQYF TGTGCCAGCAGTCCTGGACAGGGCTACGAGCAGTACTTC
TRBJ1-5 . few TRBV6-1 CASSETPDQPQHF TGTGCCAGCAGTGAGACCCCGGATCAGCCCCAGCATTTT
TRBJ2-2 . . TRBV29-1 CSVFSAATGELFF TGCAGCGTTTTCTCCGCGGCCACCGGGGAGCTGTTTTTT
TRBJ1-5 TRBD1 few TRBV18 CASSPRDRGMRPQHF TGTGCCAGCTCACCCCGGGACAGGGGGATGAGGCCCCAGCATTTT
TRBJ2-7 . . TRBV2 CASSVSYEQYF TGTGCCAGCAGCGTTTCCTACGAGCAGTACTTC